The sequence of this TCR beta chain was determined in a study of T cell changes during pregnancy in multiple sclerosis. Clones were read by immunoSEQ multiplex PCR, and TCRdb kept only the in-frame ones, dropping some. Of 70,000 to 95,000 clones detected, 90% to 95% appear once; the ten largest clones hold about 3.9%. CDR1 and CDR2 from the germline V gene are LNHDA and SQIVND (reference sequence). V gave up 10 bases and J gave up 4 bases; unmatched junction bases: 10. CDR3 length: 15 amino acids. The rearrangement uses TRBV19 and TRBJ1-5; the match to TRBD1 covers 10 bases. Sequences were derived from peripheral blood, sampled in the first trimester of pregnancy. The receptor was derived from a female donor with multiple sclerosis, enrolled in a pregnancy study. For the CDR3, the DNA is TGTGCCACTAGGGGACAGGGGATAAGTAATCAGCCCCAGCATTTT. Protein: CATRGQGISNQPQHF.